This TCR beta chain was obtained from a study of shared clonotypes between healthy human individuals. About the research overall: Per-donor plates numbered three CD4 naive, three CD4 memory, two CD8 naive and one CD8 memory. General study findings and limits: Sharing across four donors was highest in naive CD4 (roughly 5%) and lowest in memory CD8 (around 0.4%). Sampling covered blood only; tissue repertoires likely differ.

As to this clone: Its matching antigen is unknown.

Germline V CDR1 and CDR2: SSHAT, FNYEAQ (reference sequence). V lost 4 bases and J lost 0; bases outside the gene matches: 1. The CDR3 spans 14 residues. 200 ng DNA, around 30,000 T cell genomes, went into each sorted-subset replicate PCR. Profiling relied on immunoSEQ multiplex PCR, and the TCRdb table lists in-frame clones only, not all of them. The top ten clones hold roughly 1.2% of a sample with 1.6 million or so clones, over 95% of them seen once. The receptor comes from a man between 25 and 39 years old in good health. This rearrangement joins TRBV7-7 to TRBJ2-3, with TRBD1 matching over 7 bases. The sequenced sample consisted of naive CD4+ T cells sorted from blood. Subset: CD45RA+ positively selected. In DNA, the CDR3 is TGTGCCAGCAGCTCGGGACAGAGCACAGATACGCAGTATTTT. Its translation: CASSSGQSTDTQYF.